The clone carrying this T cell receptor beta chain was seen repeatedly, ten times or more. Antigen specificity is unknown. The entry originates in a study of Graves' ophthalmopathy and Graves' hyperthyroidism. Transcripts of RNA were the source for amplifying TCR beta CDR3 regions. HTBI-primed first-round RT-PCR preceded second-round multiplex PCR. TCRdb processed the multiplex PCR reads anew with MiXCR; each CDR3 protein has one entry. The sample records about 620,000 distinct CDR3 sequences, about a fifth being singletons. Study-level points and caveats: Among thyroid clonotypes expanded above 0.001 frequency, most also appeared in blood.

The V gene's germline CDR1 is MGHRA and CDR2 YSYEKL. This CDR3 is 19 amino acids long. The V gene end was trimmed by 0 bases and the J gene end by 4 bases; junction bases not matched to a gene: 11. The V and J genes are TRBV4-1 and TRBJ2-2; 10 nucleotides agree with TRBD2. The sequencing input was peripheral blood. This clonotype originated in a woman aged 18-29 years with stable Graves' hyperthyroidism. Some clones in this sample may be carry-over from other donors' samples. For the CDR3, the DNA is TGCGCCAGCAGCCAAGAGGTAGCGGGAGGATCCGGCGGCACCGGGGAGCTGTTTTTT. Translating it yields CASSQEVAGGSGGTGELFF.